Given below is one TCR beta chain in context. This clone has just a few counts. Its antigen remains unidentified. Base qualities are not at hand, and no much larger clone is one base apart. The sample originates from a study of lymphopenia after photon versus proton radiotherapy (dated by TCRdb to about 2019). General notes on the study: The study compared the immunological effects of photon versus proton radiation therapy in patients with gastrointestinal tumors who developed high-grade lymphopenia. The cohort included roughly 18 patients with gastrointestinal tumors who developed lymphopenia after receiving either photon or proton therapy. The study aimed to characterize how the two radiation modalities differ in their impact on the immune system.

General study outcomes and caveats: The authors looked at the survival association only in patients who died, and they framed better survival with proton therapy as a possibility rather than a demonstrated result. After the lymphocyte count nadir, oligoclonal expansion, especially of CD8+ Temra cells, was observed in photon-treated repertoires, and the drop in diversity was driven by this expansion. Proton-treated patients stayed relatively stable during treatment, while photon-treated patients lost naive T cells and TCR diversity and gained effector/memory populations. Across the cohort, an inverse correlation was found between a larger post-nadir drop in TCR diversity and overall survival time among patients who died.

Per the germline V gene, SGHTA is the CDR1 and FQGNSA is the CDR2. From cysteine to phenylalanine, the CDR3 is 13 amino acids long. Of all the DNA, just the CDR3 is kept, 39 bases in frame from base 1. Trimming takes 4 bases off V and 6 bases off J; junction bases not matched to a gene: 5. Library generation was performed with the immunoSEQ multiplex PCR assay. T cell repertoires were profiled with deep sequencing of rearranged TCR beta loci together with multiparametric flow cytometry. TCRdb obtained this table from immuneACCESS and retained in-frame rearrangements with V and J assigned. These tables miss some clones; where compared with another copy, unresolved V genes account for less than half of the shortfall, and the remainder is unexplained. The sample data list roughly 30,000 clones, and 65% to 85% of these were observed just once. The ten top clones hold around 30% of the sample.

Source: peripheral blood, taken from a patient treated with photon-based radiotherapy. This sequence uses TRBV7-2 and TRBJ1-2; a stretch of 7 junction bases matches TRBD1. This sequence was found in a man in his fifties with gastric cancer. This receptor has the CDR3 CASSYYTGDGYTF. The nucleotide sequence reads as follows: TGTGCCAGCAGCTATTATACAGGGGATGGCTACACCTTC. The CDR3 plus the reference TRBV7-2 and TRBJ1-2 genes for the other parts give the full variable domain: GAGVSQSPSNKVTEKGKDVELRCDPISGHTALYWYRQSLGQGLEFLIYFQGNSAPDKSGLPSDRFSAERTGGSVSTLTIQRTQQEDSAVYLCASSYYTGDGYTFGSGTRLTVV.